This passage covers 6 T cell receptor beta chains from one sample sequenced in a study of cytomegalovirus exposure and HLA in healthy donors. 13 Jbeta primers and 60 Vbeta primers were used for the PCR. Profiled with immunoSEQ multiplex PCR; TCRdb holds only in-frame clones, not every one. The sample gives under 200,000 clones, about four fifths of which show up once; 2% to 3% is in the top ten. Sequences were obtained from PBMCs. The receptors originated from a woman aged 45-59 years in good health and CMV-seropositive.

This clone was seen a few times. This chain uses TRBV10-3 with TRBJ1-2, with 8 bases identical to TRBD1. Looked up from germline, CDR1 is ENHRY and CDR2 is SYGVKD. This CDR3 comprises 13 residues. The V gene end was trimmed by 11 bases and the J gene end by 7 bases; junction bases not matched to a gene: 12. CDR3 region: CASNTPGGSGYTF. Here the CDR3 DNA reads TGTGCCTCCAACACCCCAGGGGGCAGTGGCTACACCTTC.

This clone was picked up a small number of times. V usage is TRBV5-5 and J usage is TRBJ1-1, with D possibly matching TRBD1 (5 bases). V was shortened by 2 bases and J by 4 bases, with 9 bases between the two germline ends. Germline CDR1 and CDR2: SGHKS and YYEKEE (reference sequence). This CDR3 region has 13 residues. The CDR3, as DNA: TGTGCCAGCAGCTTTGGAGGGGTCACTGAAGCTTTCTTT. Protein product: CASSFGGVTEAFF.

The genes are TRBV6-5 and TRBJ2-5, with D perhaps TRBD2 (5 bases). V lost 6 bases and J 4 bases, leaving 9 bases between the germline ends. The CDR3 runs 12 residues. Germline values: CDR1 MNHEY, CDR2 SVGAGI. The chain's CDR3 is CASRHGGETQYF. CDR3 nucleotide sequence: TGTGCCAGCAGACACGGAGGAGAGACCCAGTACTTC.

This chain connects TRBV14 to TRBJ2-3; the D gene is possibly TRBD2 (6 bases). This CDR3 is 14 amino acids long. The germline V gene has CDR1 SGHDN and CDR2 FVKESK. V dropped 1 base and J dropped 6 bases, with 11 bases sitting between them. The CDR3 bases are TGTGCCAGCAGCCAAGGGTTGGGACTTGATACGCAGTATTTT. Protein sequence: CASSQGLGLDTQYF.

The chain carries TRBV6-6 and TRBJ2-3; 7 nucleotides match TRBD1. V trimming: 5 bases; J trimming: 0 bases; junction bases outside the gene matches: 5. The germline V gene encodes CDR1 MNHNY and CDR2 SVGAGI (reference sequence). There are 15 residues in the CDR3. The chain's CDR3 is CASSGTEESTDTQYF. The DNA for the CDR3 is TGTGCCAGCAGTGGGACAGAGGAGAGCACAGATACGCAGTATTTT.

This clone was detected a few times. The chain employs TRBV28 and TRBJ1-5, with D uncertain. CDR1 and CDR2 (germline): MDHEN, SYDVKM. V lost 3 bases to trimming and J lost 4 bases, with 10 bases between them. The CDR3 totals 14 residues. CDR3: CASSLREHNQPQHF. Written as DNA, the CDR3 is TGTGCCAGCAGTTTGAGGGAACATAATCAGCCCCAGCATTTT.